One sample yielded the 15 T cell receptor beta chains listed below, sequenced in a study of cytomegalovirus exposure and HLA in healthy donors. 13 Jbeta primers and 60 Vbeta primers were used for the PCR. Repertoires were generated with immunoSEQ multiplex PCR, while TCRdb's copy carries only in-frame clones and drops some. The sample yields about 150,000 clones, about 80% seen once. Input material: PBMCs. The source is a man aged 25-45 years in good health and CMV-seropositive.

The chain joins TRBV11-3 to TRBJ1-1; 11 positions match TRBD1. With 4 bases clipped from V and 3 bases from J, the junction kept 4 bases outside the gene matches. This CDR3 comprises 15 residues. The germline V gene has CDR1 SGHNT and CDR2 YENEEA. The CDR3 DNA reads as TGTGCCAGCAGCTCCGGACAGGGGGCCGACACTGAAGCTTTCTTT. Its protein product is CASSSGQGADTEAFF.

This chain connects TRBV7-2 to TRBJ2-1; 10 positions agree with TRBD2. Trimming took 7 bases from V and 8 from J; bases not matched to a gene: 14. Germline CDR1 SGHTA, CDR2 FQGNSA. CDR3 size: 16 residues. The CDR3 loop is CASTLNSGTSVHEQFF. The CDR3 nucleotides read TGTGCCAGCACCCTTAATTCCGGGACTAGCGTTCATGAGCAGTTCTTC.

The V and J genes are TRBV6-1 and TRBJ2-1; 8 nucleotides agree with TRBD2. V trimming: 4 bases; J trimming: 15 bases; junction bases outside the gene matches: 14. Germline V lookup: CDR1 MNHNS, CDR2 SASEGT. The CDR3 sequence is 14 residues long. The CDR3 reads CASSATSVEGFRFF. In DNA, the CDR3 is TGTGCCAGCAGTGCGACTAGCGTAGAGGGGTTTAGGTTCTTC.

There are a few counts of this clone. The chain joins TRBV30 to TRBJ1-2, with D possibly being TRBD1 (6 bases). Germline loops: CDR1 GTSNPN, CDR2 SVGIG (reference sequence). This CDR3 comprises 11 residues. V was trimmed by 1 base and J by 7 bases, leaving 7 bases between them. The CDR3 sequence is CAWSAGVGYTF. CDR3 in DNA: TGTGCCTGGAGTGCAGGGGTTGGCTACACCTTC.

The chain uses TRBV11-2 and TRBJ1-1, with D possibly being TRBD1 (6 bases). The CDR3 has 17 amino acids. The germline gives CDR1 SGHAT, CDR2 FQNNGV. V lost 1 base, J lost 4 bases, and 19 bases lay in between. CDR3 DNA: TGTGCCAGCAGCTTAGCCCCTTCAGGGGAATCGGGCACTGAAGCTTTCTTT. As protein: CASSLAPSGESGTEAFF. Supplemented by reference TRBV11-2 and TRBJ1-1, the full variable domain reads EAGVAQSPRYKIIEKRQSVAFWCNPISGHATLYWYQQILGQGPKLLIQFQNNGVVDDSQLPKDRFSAERLKGVDSTLKIQPAKLEDSAVYLCASSLAPSGESGTEAFFGQGTRLTVV.

The V and J genes are TRBV28 and TRBJ1-5; 8 bases are shared with TRBD1. The length of the CDR3 is 16 residues. The V gene end was trimmed by 5 bases and the J gene end by 0 bases; junction bases not matched to a gene: 6. The germline V gene encodes CDR1 MDHEN and CDR2 SYDVKM. The chain's CDR3 is CASSQQGGYSNQPQHF. The CDR3 nucleotides are TGTGCCAGCAGTCAACAGGGGGGCTATAGCAATCAGCCCCAGCATTTT.

V usage is TRBV7-9 and J usage is TRBJ2-5; possible D gene TRBD2, 6 bases. The J call may be incorrect, as the DNA end agrees better with TRBJ2-7. Germline loops: CDR1 SEHNR, CDR2 FQNEAQ (reference sequence). The CDR3 has 13 amino acids. CDR3 in DNA: TGTGCCAGCAGCCCAACGCAGGGAGGCGAGCAGTACTTC. Amino acids: CASSPTQGGEQYF.

The V call is TRBV2, the J call TRBJ1-6; 9 bases match TRBD1. Germline CDR1 SNHLY, CDR2 FYNNEI. With V trimmed by 6 bases and J by 7 bases, 7 bases remained unmatched. The CDR3 runs to 15 residues. In DNA form, the CDR3 reads TGTGCCAGCAGGAATACAGGGGGCGCGAATTCACCCCTCCACTTT. Translated, it gives CASRNTGGANSPLHF.

The J gene is TRBJ1-1, the V gene TRBV14; no clear D. Trimming removed 4 bases at V and 7 bases at J, with 16 bases between. The CDR3 is 14 amino acids. CDR1 is SGHDN, CDR2 FVKESK, per germline. The CDR3 spells CASSPLGVSLEAFF. The CDR3 DNA is TGTGCCAGCAGCCCCCTCGGGGTCAGCCTTGAAGCTTTCTTT. The full variable domain, with the rest looked up from reference TRBV14 and TRBJ1-1, is EAGVTQFPSHSVIEKGQTVTLRCDPISGHDNLYWYRRVMGKEIKFLLHFVKESKQDESGMPNNRFLAERTGGTYSTLKVQPAELEDSGVYFCASSPLGVSLEAFFGQGTRLTVV.

This clone was counted between two and nine times. The V gene is TRBV9, the J gene TRBJ2-5; tentative D call: TRBD1 (6 bases). The CDR3 has 13 residues. V lost 3 bases and J lost 4, with 10 bases in between. Germline V lookup: CDR1 SGDLS, CDR2 YYNGEE. The CDR3 sequence: CASSATGRETQYF. CDR3 coding DNA: TGTGCCAGCAGCGCCACAGGGAGAGAGACCCAGTACTTC.

The chain is built from TRBV5-1 and TRBJ2-7; maybe TRBD2 (6 bases). Germline assignment: CDR1 SGHRS and CDR2 YFSETQ. Trimming took 0 bases from V and 0 from J, leaving 13 bases between them. The CDR3 is 16 residues long. DNA of the CDR3: TGCGCCAGCAGCTTGGATGGTAGCGGAAACTCCTACGAGCAGTACTTC. This sequence encodes CASSLDGSGNSYEQYF.

The gene calls are TRBV19 and TRBJ2-5, with D maybe TRBD1 (7 bases). Germline V gene data show CDR1 as LNHDA and CDR2 as SQIVND (reference sequence). The CDR3 is made up of 15 amino acids. Deletions cut 4 bases from V and 1 base from J, with 13 bases between. CDR3 DNA: TGTGCCAGTAGTACCCCAGGGGGGTCCCAAGAGACCCAGTACTTC. It is translated as CASSTPGGSQETQYF.

The sample holds one count of this clone. CDR3 in amino acids: CASSVGQGLYEQYF. The CDR3 DNA reads as TGTGCCAGCAGCGTAGGCCAGGGACTCTACGAGCAGTACTTC. The rearrangement links TRBV9 to TRBJ2-7, with D tentatively TRBD2 (6 bases). Trimming took off 0 bases at V and 3 bases at J, with 10 bases between the two ends. Germline V gene lookup returns CDR1 SGDLS and CDR2 YYNGEE. There are 14 residues in the CDR3.

The chain employs TRBV19 and TRBJ1-2, with TRBD1 identical over 7 bases. The CDR3 has 15 amino acids. Trimming at V came to 3 bases and at J to 0 bases, leaving 4 bases not matched to a gene. Germline V gene data show CDR1 as LNHDA and CDR2 as SQIVND (reference sequence). The CDR3 DNA follows: TGTGCCAGTAGTATTGGGACAGCACCTAACTATGGCTACACCTTC. Encoded protein: CASSIGTAPNYGYTF.

The rearrangement joins TRBV19 to TRBJ1-1, with D uncertain. This CDR3 has 12 amino acids. Trimming removed 5 bases from V and 11 bases from J, with 15 bases in between. Germline V gives CDR1 LNHDA, CDR2 SQIVND (reference sequence). Written as DNA, the CDR3 is TGTGCCAGTAGTCAGACCCGAGGGCCGGCTTTCTTT. It specifies CASSQTRGPAFF. The full variable domain, with the rest looked up from reference TRBV19 and TRBJ1-1, is DGGITQSPKYLFRKEGQNVTLSCEQNLNHDAMYWYRQDPGQGLRLIYYSQIVNDFQKGDIAEGYSVSREKKESFPLTVTSAQKNPTAFYLCASSQTRGPAFFGQGTRLTVV.